A single sample gave rise to the 8 T cell receptor beta chains below, sequenced in a study of OX40 agonist ivuxolimab in advanced cancers. Libraries were prepared by immunoSEQ multiplex PCR; TCRdb keeps only in-frame clonotypes and omits some of them. The table includes more than 70,000 clones, about 89% detected once. Source: CD4+ or CD8+ T cells sorted from blood, taken in a trial of the OX40 agonist ivuxolimab. These receptors all stem from an adult with an advanced solid tumor such as melanoma, head and neck, liver or kidney cancer.

V is TRBV28 and J is TRBJ2-1, with TRBD1 matching 8 bases. CDR1 is MDHEN and CDR2 is SYDVKM in the germline V gene. The CDR3 length is 17 residues. The J segment lost 1 base and the V segment lost 4 bases, leaving 9 bases of the junction unmatched. CDR3 protein: CASSSTPGQESYNEQFF. Here the CDR3 DNA reads TGTGCCAGCAGTTCGACTCCGGGACAGGAATCCTACAATGAGCAGTTCTTC.

The V and J genes are TRBV6-1 and TRBJ2-3, with 8 bases aligning to TRBD1. The germline V gene has CDR1 MNHNS and CDR2 SASEGT. The J segment lost 3 bases and the V segment lost 4 bases, leaving 6 bases of the junction unmatched. The length of the CDR3 is 15 residues. The CDR3 bases are TGTGCCAGCAGTGTCCAGGGGGCAGGTACAGATACGCAGTATTTT. Translating gives CASSVQGAGTDTQYF.

J is TRBJ1-3 and V is TRBV14, with D uncertain. Germline V lookup: CDR1 SGHDN, CDR2 FVKESK. Trimming stripped 3 bases from V and 8 bases from J, with 5 bases between. The CDR3 consists of 11 residues. The CDR3 region is CASSQTYTIYF. CDR3 bases: TGTGCCAGCAGCCAGACCTACACCATATATTTT.

This CDR3 is CASSLGGGATEAFF. The CDR3 DNA sequence: TGTGCCAGCAGCTTAGGTGGGGGGGCTACTGAAGCTTTCTTT. The chain carries TRBV7-2 and TRBJ1-1; D possibly corresponds to TRBD1 (6 bases). Trimming stripped 1 base from V and 5 bases from J, with 11 bases between. CDR1 is SGHTA and CDR2 is FQGNSA in the germline V gene. The CDR3 is 14 residues long.

V gene TRBV28 combines with J gene TRBJ2-1; 8 nucleotides line up with TRBD2. This CDR3 contains 12 residues. After removal of 8 bases from V and 10 bases from J, the junction contained 7 bases not matched to a gene. Germline CDR1 is MDHEN and CDR2 is SYDVKM. This CDR3 is CASRVAGYEQFF. In nucleotides, the CDR3 is TGTGCCAGCCGGGTAGCGGGATACGAGCAGTTCTTC.

This chain links TRBV4-3 with TRBJ2-3; D not certain. V was pared by 1 base and J by 0 bases, with 8 bases between. This CDR3 comprises 15 residues. Germline CDR1 reads LGHNA; CDR2 reads YSLEER. DNA of the CDR3: TGCGCCAGCAGCCAAGTTTTACAGAGCACAGATACGCAGTATTTT. Encoded protein: CASSQVLQSTDTQYF.

The chain links TRBV7-2 to TRBJ2-3; 8 bases agree with TRBD2. Germline-derived CDR1 and CDR2 are SGHTA and FQGNSA. The CDR3 has 15 residues. With V trimmed by 5 bases and J by 5 bases, 9 bases remained unmatched. CDR3 nucleotide sequence: TGTGCCAGCAGCCCACGGGGGGGTAGCGGAGATACGCAGTATTTT. Protein sequence: CASSPRGGSGDTQYF.

V and J are TRBV4-3 and TRBJ2-1, with TRBD2 matching 7 bases. Germline V CDR1 and CDR2: LGHNA, YSLEER. V lost 0 bases to trimming and J lost 4 bases; unmatched junction nucleotides: 12. This CDR3 is 18 amino acids long. In DNA form, the CDR3 reads TGCGCCAGCAGCCAAGATCCCCACCGACTAGCTGCGTACAATGAGCAGTTCTTC. Translation: CASSQDPHRLAAYNEQFF.